This T cell receptor (beta chain) came from a study of cytomegalovirus exposure and HLA in healthy donors. Study-level information: Genotyping of roughly 400 donors showed that 70% to 90% belonged to the Caucasian-associated ancestry cluster.

Trimming took off 1 base at V and 4 bases at J, with 13 bases between the two ends. This CDR3 comprises 15 residues. Germline V gene lookup returns CDR1 SEHNR and CDR2 FQNEAQ (reference sequence). As regards this clone: What it recognizes is unknown.

Overall study findings and caveats: The study put some 150 TCR beta chains on its list as cytomegalovirus-associated. Near-uniform donor sequencing depth was presumed by presence/absence analyses. In a later analysis, compared with equally common non-associated chains, HLA-associated beta chains were more expanded.

Vbeta (60) and Jbeta (13) primers were used in the PCR. Sequenced by immunoSEQ multiplex PCR; TCRdb stores in-frame clones only, minus some. The sample consists of approximately 100,000 clones, around 79% of them appearing once. Sequenced: PBMCs. This chain links TRBV7-9 with TRBJ1-2; a weak D match, TRBD1 (6 bases). This receptor was obtained from a male donor in good health and CMV-seropositive. CDR3 coding DNA: TGTGCCAGCAGCTTAGATCAGGGAGGGGGCTATGGCTACACCTTC. This translates into CASSLDQGGGYGYTF.